This T cell receptor beta chain derives from a study of blood T cell repertoires in COVID-19. Study in general: Collection of acute and convalescent COVID-19 samples took place in the United States, Italy and Spain. Sources were T cells, B-cell-depleted T cells, or PBMCs; the material itself was cDNA or gDNA.

Authors' processing steps: Amplification from reference gene primers served as the basis for estimated nucleated cell counts. The data were produced by immunoSEQ multiplex PCR, yet TCRdb's version contains in-frame clones alone and is incomplete. The DNA was the basis for D and trimming; V, J and clone size are from that table. The table records about 200,000 clones, under 80% of them present only once. V lost 4 bases and J 3 bases, leaving 12 bases between the germline ends. CDR3 length: 14 residues. Germline V gives CDR1 SNHLY, CDR2 FYNNEI. This receptor was obtained from a man aged 50-60 years who had recovered from COVID-19. The specimen sequenced was peripheral blood. This chain uses TRBV2 with TRBJ1-1, with a weak D call TRBD1 (5 bases). Here the CDR3 reads CASSGAGSDTEAFF. The CDR3, as DNA: TGTGCCAGCAGTGGGGCAGGGTCGGACACTGAAGCTTTCTTT. The complete variable domain, with remaining parts taken from reference TRBV2 and TRBJ1-1, reads EPEVTQTPSHQVTQMGQEVILRCVPISNHLYFYWYRQILGQKVEFLVSFYNNEISEKSEIFDDQFSVERPDGSNFTLKIRSTKLEDSAMYFCASSGAGSDTEAFFGQGTRLTVV.